The T cell receptor beta chain described here comes from a study of response to subunit inactivated influenza vaccine. Germline lookup yields CDR1 KGHDR and CDR2 SFDVKD. V gave up 1 base and J gave up 0 bases, with 7 bases separating them. The length of the CDR3 is 15 residues. Each CDR3 protein is one row after TCRdb ran MiXCR on the RT-PCR reads. The sample comprises roughly 650,000 distinct CDR3 sequences, less than 20% of which are singletons, and around 10% rests with the top ten. Source: PBMCs from blood, taken 11 to 12 days after vaccination. This sequence joins TRBV24-1 and TRBJ2-3; the D gene is possibly TRBD1 (5 bases). This TCR was recovered from a man between 45 and 60 years old who received an inactivated influenza vaccine. CDR3 DNA sequence: TGTGCCACCAGTGATTTTACAGGAAGCACAGATACGCAGTATTTT. Translation gives CATSDFTGSTDTQYF.